The clone carrying this T cell receptor (beta chain) was counted many times. From RNA transcripts, TCR beta CDR3 regions were amplified. TCR CDR3 regions were first amplified by RT-PCR with HTBI primers. One entry per CDR3 protein, called by TCRdb with MiXCR from the multiplex PCR reads. The table has 300,000 to 400,000 distinct CDR3 sequences, about 21% seen once. This CDR3 region has 14 residues. The V end was cut by 4 bases, the J end by 0 bases, with 10 bases between. The sample originates from a study of T cells in Graves' hyperthyroidism and ophthalmopathy. This TCR was recovered from a woman aged 45-59 years with Graves' hyperthyroidism. Sequenced input: blood. This chain joins TRBV12-3 or TRBV12-4 and TRBJ2-7; D is perhaps TRBD1 (6 bases). The CDR3 bases are TGTGCCAGCAGTTCTACAGGGTTCTCCTACGAGCAGTACTTC. It specifies CASSSTGFSYEQYF.